This T cell receptor beta chain originates from a study of a mutant IDH1 vaccine in newly diagnosed glioma. For the study at large: Patients got radiotherapy, temozolomide, or both beforehand, and most got both.

V lost 1 base and J lost 2, with 14 bases in between. Germline CDR1 and CDR2: MNHNS and SASEGT. CDR3 size: 16 residues. As for time point: week 35, safety follow-up. Each dose of the vaccine consisted of 300 ug of mutant IDH1 20-mer peptide, with topical imiquimod. On this clone itself: The antigen is not known.

Repertoires were generated with immunoSEQ multiplex PCR, while TCRdb's copy carries only in-frame clones and drops some. In the table there are about 33,000 clones, around 80% of which are singletons. The TCR sequence derives from a woman under 30 with glioma. V usage is TRBV6-1 and J usage is TRBJ1-1; perhaps TRBD1 as D (5 bases). Specimen: PBMCs, collected from a glioma patient whose treatment included an IDH1 peptide vaccine. The DNA of the CDR3 is TGTGCCAGCAGTGAAGAAGAAGGGGATAGAAACACTGAAGCTTTCTTT. This sequence encodes CASSEEEGDRNTEAFF.